What follows are 19 T cell receptor beta chains derived from one specimen sequenced in a study of T cell repertoires in cytomegalovirus infection. No antigen is known for these receptors. TCRdb used MiXCR to reprocess the reads, holding one entry per CDR3 protein. This table holds some 800,000 distinct CDR3 sequences, approximately 29% found once. The source material was cultured CD8+ T cells from PBMCs, sampled from culture after CMV antigen stimulation. The receptors here all came from a human donor in good health (CMV status not recorded). Some clones in this sample may be carry-over from other donors' samples.

The gene calls are TRBV19 and TRBJ1-5, with D maybe TRBD1 (5 bases). With 3 bases removed from V and 4 bases from J, the gap between germline ends came to 10 bases. Per the germline V gene, CDR1 is LNHDA and CDR2 is SQIVND (reference sequence). The CDR3 contains 14 residues. The CDR3 here is CASSIWDLNQPQHF. CDR3 DNA: TGTGCCAGTAGTATCTGGGACTTAAATCAGCCCCAGCATTTT.

This clonotype was counted at least ten times. The chain uses TRBV7-2 and TRBJ1-5; maybe TRBD1 (6 bases). CDR3 length: 17 amino acids. Germline V lookup: CDR1 SGHTA, CDR2 FQGNSA. The V end lost 5 bases, the J end lost 3 bases, and 20 bases lay between the germline ends. The DNA of the CDR3 is TGTGCCAGCAGCCTCTCCCTTTATGGGACATACAATCAGCCCCAGCATTTT. It is translated as CASSLSLYGTYNQPQHF.

This clonotype appeared many times. V and J are TRBV7-6 and TRBJ2-1, with D maybe TRBD2 (6 bases). Germline V gives CDR1 SGHVS, CDR2 FNYEAQ. Between the trimmed V and J ends, which lost 2 bases and 5 bases, there was a span of 13 bases. The CDR3 runs to 15 residues. CDR3 bases: TGTGCCAGCAGCTTACTCGGGACTCCCGACAATGAGCAGTTCTTC. Its translation is CASSLLGTPDNEQFF.

DNA for the CDR3: TGTGCCAGCAGTGAAGAAGTTTCCTATGGCTACACCTTC. Amino acids: CASSEEVSYGYTF. The V gene is TRBV25-1, the J gene TRBJ1-2; D is unclear. This CDR3 is 13 amino acids long. V lost 2 bases and J 4 bases, leaving 8 bases between the germline ends. Germline V gives CDR1 MGHDK, CDR2 SYGVNS.

This clonotype appeared many times. The chain uses TRBV27 and TRBJ1-5, with TRBD1 matching 7 bases. The J segment lost 2 bases and the V segment lost 8 bases, leaving 0 bases of the junction unmatched. Germline CDR1 and CDR2: MNHEY and SMNVEV (reference sequence). This CDR3 has 12 amino acids. CDR3 nucleotide sequence: TGTGCCAGCGGGACAGGCAATCAGCCCCAGCATTTT. This sequence encodes CASGTGNQPQHF.

This clonotype was counted a few times. This sequence joins TRBV25-1 and TRBJ2-3; D uncertain. Germline CDR1 reads MGHDK; CDR2 reads SYGVNS. Between the trimmed V and J ends, which lost 2 bases and 0 bases, there was a span of 15 bases. This CDR3 spans 17 amino acids. CDR3 in DNA: TGTGCCAGCAGTGAACCCCAGACGGATATCAGCACAGATACGCAGTATTTT. Its translation: CASSEPQTDISTDTQYF.

This clonotype was recorded many times. This sequence joins TRBV7-9 and TRBJ1-1; D remains unclear. V shed 5 bases and J shed 9 bases, with 16 bases lying between them. This CDR3 comprises 13 residues. Germline CDR1 is SEHNR and CDR2 is FQNEAQ (reference sequence). This CDR3 is CASSPPRIGQAFF. The CDR3 DNA reads TGTGCCAGCAGCCCACCCAGGATCGGTCAAGCTTTCTTT.

The V call is TRBV2, the J call TRBJ2-3; 9 bases are shared with TRBD2. The CDR3 totals 15 residues. The germline gives CDR1 SNHLY, CDR2 FYNNEI. V was clipped by 8 bases and J by 0 bases; unmatched bases: 6. CDR3 nucleotide sequence: TGTGCCAGCCCCGGGCTAGCGGGGAGCACAGATACGCAGTATTTT. Its protein product is CASPGLAGSTDTQYF.

The table lists this clonotype with a few counts. The CDR3 is CASRSLSTGELFF. CDR3 nucleotide sequence: TGTGCCAGCAGGAGTTTAAGCACCGGGGAGCTGTTTTTT. V usage is TRBV5-5 and J usage is TRBJ2-2; D not resolved. CDR3 size: 13 residues. The germline V gene has CDR1 SGHKS and CDR2 YYEKEE (reference sequence). V lost 5 bases and J lost 4, with 9 bases in between.

This clonotype has just a few counts. The V gene is TRBV6-2 or TRBV6-3, the J gene TRBJ2-5, with 12 bases lining up with TRBD2. Trimming at V came to 10 bases and at J to 5 bases, leaving 8 bases not matched to a gene. The V gene's germline CDR1 is MNHEY and CDR2 SVGEGT. The CDR3 has 14 amino acids. The CDR3 DNA sequence: TGTGCCACCCTCTCTAGCGGGGGGGGGGAGACCCAGTACTTC. It translates to CATLSSGGGETQYF.

This clonotype occurred a few times. V is TRBV5-5 and J is TRBJ2-5, with 12 bases identical to TRBD2. The CDR3 loop spans 16 amino acids. J gave up 3 bases and V 4 bases, and 7 bases lay outside the gene matches. Germline assignment: CDR1 SGHKS and CDR2 YYEKEE (reference sequence). Here the CDR3 reads CASSPWTSGVEETQYF. DNA for the CDR3: TGTGCCAGCAGCCCGTGGACTAGCGGGGTAGAAGAGACCCAGTACTTC.

This clonotype was seen at least ten times. Written as DNA, the CDR3 is TGTGCCAGCAGTTACCGACCGGGGACAGTCCAAGAGACCCAGTACTTC. Its translation is CASSYRPGTVQETQYF. The chain couples TRBV7-2 to TRBJ2-5; 7 nucleotides match TRBD1. The CDR3 runs 16 residues. From germline, CDR1 is SGHTA and CDR2 FQGNSA. The J segment lost 1 base and the V segment lost 6 bases, leaving 11 bases of the junction unmatched.

This clonotype was seen a few times. The gene calls are TRBV6-1 and TRBJ2-5, with 9 bases identical to TRBD2. Losses at the gene ends were 5 bases for V and 2 bases for J; bases not matched to a gene: 6. Per the germline V gene, CDR1 is MNHNS and CDR2 is SASEGT. The CDR3 length is 15 residues. The CDR3 loop is CASSNGLALQETQYF. The CDR3 DNA reads as TGTGCCAGCAGTAATGGACTAGCGCTTCAAGAGACCCAGTACTTC.

This clonotype occurred many times. The V gene is TRBV12-3 or TRBV12-4, the J gene TRBJ1-5; D remains ambiguous. This CDR3 contains 13 residues. V lost 0 bases to trimming and J lost 7 bases, with 7 bases between them. The CDR3 sequence: CASSLARQQPQHF. The CDR3 nucleotides read TGTGCCAGCAGTTTAGCGAGACAACAGCCCCAGCATTTT.

This clonotype was counted a few times. V is TRBV12-3 or TRBV12-4 and J is TRBJ1-2; 8 bases are shared with TRBD1. Trimming took 3 bases from V and 6 from J; bases not matched to a gene: 9. There are 15 residues in the CDR3. This chain's CDR3 is CASSFLVDRGDGYTF. DNA of the CDR3: TGTGCCAGCAGTTTCTTAGTCGACAGGGGAGATGGCTACACCTTC.

V gene TRBV28 combines with J gene TRBJ2-2; 9 nucleotides align to TRBD2. Germline V CDR1 and CDR2: MDHEN, SYDVKM. This CDR3 spans 16 amino acids. V shed 5 bases, J shed 1 base, and the junction held 5 bases outside the gene matches. The CDR3 region has the DNA TGTGCCAGCAGTCACCAGACTAGCGGGAACACCGGGGAGCTGTTTTTT. Protein sequence: CASSHQTSGNTGELFF.

The chain is built from TRBV4-1 and TRBJ1-1; perhaps TRBD1 as D (5 bases). The CDR3 sequence is 13 residues long. Trimming stripped 4 bases from V and 6 bases from J, with 12 bases between. The germline V gene encodes CDR1 MGHRA and CDR2 YSYEKL. The DNA of the CDR3 is TGCGCCAGCAGCCTTAAGGAGGGGTCTGAAGCTTTCTTT. Residues: CASSLKEGSEAFF.

This clonotype was seen once. The CDR3 DNA is TGTGCCACCAGCTTCGACAGGTCGAACACCGGGGAGCTGTTTTTT. This sequence encodes CATSFDRSNTGELFF. The genes are TRBV15 and TRBJ2-2, with D perhaps matching TRBD1 (6 bases). Between the trimmed V and J ends, which lost 5 bases and 0 bases, there was a span of 10 bases. CDR3 length: 15 amino acids. Germline assignment: CDR1 LNHNV and CDR2 YYDKDF (reference sequence).

V usage is TRBV19 and J usage is TRBJ2-3; possible D gene TRBD2, 5 bases. V was cut by 3 bases and J by 5 bases, with 9 bases left in between. Germline V gene lookup returns CDR1 LNHDA and CDR2 SQIVND (reference sequence). The CDR3 is 13 amino acids. The CDR3: CASSIDGGDTQYF. In nucleotides, the CDR3 is TGTGCCAGTAGTATTGATGGAGGAGATACGCAGTATTTT.